The following is a TCR beta chain sequence with its context. Participants' reported clinical history set cohort assignment. Cohort 3 recovered donors had two negative PCRs, clearance, or symptom resolution. The record originates from a study of blood T cell repertoires in COVID-19. The repertoire was sequenced with immunoSEQ multiplex PCR; TCRdb's copy has only in-frame clones and lacks some. The data show under 450,000 clones, roughly 90% seen once. CDR1 LGHDT and CDR2 YNNKEL come from the germline V gene (reference sequence). With V trimmed by 4 bases and J by 4 bases, 8 bases remained unmatched. CDR3 size: 16 residues.

This chain links TRBV3-1 (or the pseudogene TRBV3-2) with TRBJ2-2; 8 bases are shared with TRBD2. The sample consisted of PBMCs or T cells enriched from blood (not recorded which). This sequence originates from a woman between 25 and 40 years old who had recovered from COVID-19. The CDR3 is CASSPTGTRVTGELFF. For the CDR3, the DNA is TGTGCCAGCAGCCCCACCGGGACTAGAGTCACCGGGGAGCTGTTTTTT.